Each of the 32 T cell receptor beta chains below was sequenced from the same sample in a study of T-cell reconstitution after alpha-beta-depleted transplantation in children. TCRbeta library construction was performed incorporating unique molecular identifiers. One entry per CDR3 protein, called by TCRdb with MiXCR from the PCR reads. Counted here are roughly 610,000 distinct CDR3 sequences, about 11% occurring once; the ten biggest clones make up approximately 4.1%. This specimen consisted of PBMCs from the stem cell graft donor, obtained from the stem cell graft. The receptors were sampled from a human donor who donated a stem cell graft to a child with acute myeloid leukemia.

At least ten counts were recorded for this clonotype. V is TRBV4-2 and J is TRBJ2-3; no clear D gene. The CDR3 has 13 amino acids. CDR1 and CDR2 from the germline V gene are LGHNA and YNFKEQ. Trimming left V 1 base short and J 2 bases short, with 4 bases between. The CDR3 spells CASSQAYTDTQYF. Here the CDR3 DNA reads TGTGCCAGCAGCCAAGCGTACACAGATACGCAGTATTTT.

The table lists this clonotype with a few counts. The chain recombines TRBV7-9 with TRBJ2-3, with D possibly being TRBD1 (6 bases). The CDR3 is 13 amino acids. Germline V CDR1 and CDR2: SEHNR, FQNEAQ (reference sequence). Deletions cut 8 bases from V and 5 bases from J, with 14 bases between. CDR3 region: CASVGAQRDTQYF. Written as DNA, the CDR3 is TGTGCCAGCGTGGGGGCGCAACGAGATACGCAGTATTTT.

The rearrangement joins TRBV12-3 or TRBV12-4 to TRBJ1-4; TRBD1 might be the D (5 bases). Trimming pared 8 bases from V and 7 bases from J, leaving 23 bases between. The CDR3 is 16 amino acids. The CDR3 is CASSKDTGGASEKLFF. The CDR3 DNA is TGTGCCAGCTCCAAGGATACAGGCGGAGCGAGTGAAAAACTGTTTTTT.

The table lists this clonotype with many counts. This rearrangement joins TRBV5-1 to TRBJ2-1; TRBD2 might be the D (6 bases). V gave up 4 bases and J gave up 2 bases, with 16 bases separating them. Germline CDR1 is SGHRS and CDR2 is YFSETQ. CDR3 length: 16 residues. The CDR3, as DNA: TGCGCCAGCAGCCAGAGGAAGACTAGTACCTACAATGAGCAGTTCTTC. Translation: CASSQRKTSTYNEQFF. The variable domain in full, completed from reference TRBV5-1 and TRBJ2-1, reads KAGVTQTPRYLIKTRGQQVTLSCSPISGHRSVSWYQQTPGQGLQFLFEYFSETQRNKGNFPGRFSGRQFSNSRSEMNVSTLELGDSALYLCASSQRKTSTYNEQFFGPGTRLTVL.

This clonotype was picked up many times. This sequence joins TRBV12-3 or TRBV12-4 and TRBJ2-5; D not certain. This CDR3 is built from 14 residues. V dropped 2 bases and J dropped 6 bases, with 13 bases sitting between them. CDR3 bases: TGTGCCAGCAGTTTATATGACCAGGCGAAGACCCAGTACTTC. Its protein is CASSLYDQAKTQYF.

The chain recombines TRBV24-1 with TRBJ2-2; 14 bases agree with TRBD2. The CDR3 extends over 18 amino acids. The trim removed 4 bases at V and 4 bases at J, leaving 7 bases unmatched. Per germline, CDR1 KGHDR and CDR2 SFDVKD. Written as DNA, the CDR3 is TGTGCCACCAGTGACCAAGGAGGACTAGCGGGAGGCACCGGGGAGCTGTTTTTT. This gives the protein CATSDQGGLAGGTGELFF.

This clonotype was detected ten times or more. The rearrangement joins TRBV7-2 to TRBJ1-6; no clear D. Per the germline V gene, CDR1 is SGHTA and CDR2 is FQGNSA. V was trimmed by 2 bases and J by 9 bases, leaving 14 bases between them. The CDR3 runs 15 residues. CDR3 sequence (DNA): TGTGCCAGCAGCTTACCTACTCTTGTGGGTTCACCCCTCCACTTT. Translating gives CASSLPTLVGSPLHF.

The rearrangement joins TRBV29-1 to TRBJ1-1; no clear D. V shed 4 bases and J shed 0 bases, with 9 bases lying between them. This CDR3 has 13 amino acids. Germline values: CDR1 SQVTM, CDR2 ANQGSEA. CDR3 sequence: CSVVRDMNTEAFF. The CDR3 bases are TGCAGCGTTGTTAGAGACATGAACACTGAAGCTTTCTTT.

This clonotype was recorded many times. The chain links TRBV5-1 to TRBJ2-5, with 8 bases matching TRBD2. The V segment lost 4 bases and the J segment 3 bases; nucleotides outside the gene matches: 8. Germline V gene data show CDR1 as SGHRS and CDR2 as YFSETQ. This CDR3 region has 15 residues. CDR3 nucleotides: TGCGCCAGCAGCGGTTTTGGGACTAGTAAAGAGACCCAGTACTTC. Translation: CASSGFGTSKETQYF.

This clonotype was observed at least ten times. This sequence joins TRBV7-3 and TRBJ2-1; D may be TRBD2 (5 bases). V dropped 2 bases and J dropped 5 bases, with 10 bases sitting between them. CDR3 length: 14 residues. Germline CDR1 reads SGHTA; CDR2 reads FQGTGA. CDR3 DNA: TGTGCCAGCAGCTTACGGGGTATCGACAATGAGCAGTTCTTC. Its protein product is CASSLRGIDNEQFF.

This clonotype occurred a few times. V gene TRBV28 combines with J gene TRBJ1-5, with a weak D call TRBD1 (5 bases). V was pared by 7 bases and J by 0 bases, with 10 bases between. Germline values: CDR1 MDHEN, CDR2 SYDVKM. The CDR3 is 14 amino acids. CDR3 in DNA: TGTGCCAGCATTTGGGGGGATAGCAATCAGCCCCAGCATTTT. It translates to CASIWGDSNQPQHF. The entire variable domain, with the rest obtained from reference TRBV28 and TRBJ1-5, is as follows: DVKVTQSSRYLVKRTGEKVFLECVQDMDHENMFWYRQDPGLGLRLIYFSYDVKMKEKGDIPEGYSVSREKKERFSLILESASTNQTSMYLCASIWGDSNQPQHFGDGTRLSIL.

For this clonotype: One junction end does not reproduce the germline sequence, and a read error may be involved. J is TRBJ1-1 and V is TRBV20-1; tentative D call: TRBD1 (5 bases). The germline V gene encodes CDR1 DFQATT and CDR2 SNEGSKA (reference sequence). The length of the CDR3 is 18 residues. CDR3 residues: CCARDPRGDSAANTEAFF. CDR3 sequence (DNA): TGCTGTGCTAGAGATCCTCGAGGGGACTCGGCCGCGAACACTGAAGCTTTCTTT.

The chain combines TRBV7-9 with TRBJ2-7; maybe TRBD1 (6 bases). The V gene lost 5 bases and the J gene lost 0 bases, with 11 bases spanning the gap. The CDR3 has 14 residues. Germline CDR1 reads SEHNR; CDR2 reads FQNEAQ (reference sequence). The CDR3 DNA reads as TGTGCCAGCAGCGCTCGGGACAACTCCTACGAGCAGTACTTC. Protein product: CASSARDNSYEQYF.

The rearrangement joins TRBV7-6 to TRBJ1-3, with D unresolved. With 2 bases removed from V and 1 base from J, the gap between germline ends came to 12 bases. Germline CDR1 SGHVS, CDR2 FNYEAQ. The CDR3 consists of 16 residues. CDR3 in amino acids: CASSLSAAGSGNTIYF. The DNA of the CDR3 is TGTGCCAGCAGCTTATCCGCGGCAGGTTCTGGAAACACCATATATTTT.

This clonotype was picked up a small number of times. This chain connects TRBV12-3 or TRBV12-4 to TRBJ2-7, with D tentatively TRBD1 (6 bases). The CDR3 runs 15 residues. Trimming stripped 6 bases from V and 3 bases from J, with 18 bases between. CDR3 in DNA: TGTGCCAGCAGCTTGACTTCAACAGGGTTCTACGAGCAGTACTTC. Translation: CASSLTSTGFYEQYF.

The rearrangement joins TRBV4-3 to TRBJ1-5, with a tentative D call TRBD1 (6 bases). With 0 bases removed from V and 6 bases from J, the gap between germline ends came to 9 bases. Germline V gives CDR1 LGHNA, CDR2 YSLEER. There are 14 residues in the CDR3. In nucleotides, the CDR3 is TGCGCCAGCAGCCAAGATAGGGGGGTTCAGCCCCAGCATTTT. Residues: CASSQDRGVQPQHF.

The rearrangement links TRBV11-2 to TRBJ2-1; 9 bases are a match to TRBD1. V was pared by 5 bases and J by 0 bases, with 11 bases of the junction left unmatched. The CDR3 extends over 18 amino acids. CDR1 and CDR2 from the germline V gene are SGHAT and FQNNGV. The CDR3 is CASSERVTGGLSYNEQFF. The CDR3 nucleotides are TGTGCCAGCAGCGAACGCGTTACAGGGGGCCTCTCCTACAATGAGCAGTTCTTC.

This clonotype was counted many times. The chain is built from TRBV5-1 and TRBJ2-1; no firm D call. V was trimmed by 0 bases and J by 2 bases, leaving 9 bases between them. The CDR3 has 15 residues. Per the germline V gene, CDR1 is SGHRS and CDR2 is YFSETQ. The CDR3 reads CASSLEARTYNEQFF. CDR3 sequence (DNA): TGCGCCAGCAGCTTGGAGGCTCGCACCTACAATGAGCAGTTCTTC.

This clonotype was detected ten times or more. In DNA, the CDR3 is TGTGCTAGTGGTTGGACCCTGACTAGCTTCAATGAGCAGTTCTTC. It codes for CASGWTLTSFNEQFF. This chain connects TRBV12-5 to TRBJ2-1; 7 bases align to TRBD2. V shed 4 bases and J 6 bases; nucleotides not matched to a gene: 9. This CDR3 region has 15 residues. Looked up from germline, CDR1 is LGHNT and CDR2 is FRNRAP.

The genes are TRBV20-1 and TRBJ1-5; TRBD1 agrees at 9 bases. Per the germline V gene, CDR1 is DFQATT and CDR2 is SNEGSKA (reference sequence). This CDR3 spans 14 amino acids. Losses at the gene ends were 3 bases for V and 7 bases for J; bases not matched to a gene: 7. CDR3 sequence: CSARGDRGWQPQHF. The CDR3 DNA follows: TGCAGTGCTAGGGGTGACAGGGGGTGGCAGCCCCAGCATTTT.

The chain uses TRBV4-2 and TRBJ2-1; D is perhaps TRBD2 (6 bases). The germline gives CDR1 LGHNA, CDR2 YNFKEQ. Trimming took off 6 bases at V and 4 bases at J, with 16 bases between the two ends. The CDR3 has 15 residues. The CDR3 nucleotides are TGTGCCAGCAGTGTTTTTAGCGGAATGTACAATGAGCAGTTCTTC. It yields the protein CASSVFSGMYNEQFF.

This clonotype was counted at least ten times. V usage is TRBV29-1 and J usage is TRBJ2-1; 12 nucleotides line up with TRBD2. The CDR3 runs to 15 residues. Germline V gene sequence: CDR1 SQVTM, CDR2 ANQGSEA. J was trimmed by 7 bases and V by 1 base; bases with no gene match: 5. The CDR3 reads CSVEGLAGATNEQFF. CDR3 DNA: TGCAGCGTTGAAGGACTAGCGGGAGCCACAAATGAGCAGTTCTTC.

In this sample, this clonotype turned up many times. V is TRBV27 and J is TRBJ2-7; no firm D call. Germline lookup yields CDR1 MNHEY and CDR2 SMNVEV (reference sequence). V lost 5 bases to trimming and J lost 0 bases, with 11 bases between them. CDR3 length: 14 amino acids. Written as DNA, the CDR3 is TGTGCCAGCAGTCCCGGACGGTACTCCTACGAGCAGTACTTC. It specifies CASSPGRYSYEQYF.

This clonotype was detected many times. The J gene is TRBJ2-5, the V gene TRBV20-1; TRBD2 might be the D (6 bases). V was clipped by 6 bases and J by 2 bases, with 13 bases between them. CDR1 and CDR2 from the germline V gene are DFQATT and SNEGSKA (reference sequence). The CDR3 is 13 amino acids. The CDR3 here is CSAWAGIQETQYF. The CDR3 bases are TGCAGTGCCTGGGCGGGGATTCAAGAGACCCAGTACTTC.

The V and J genes are TRBV12-3 or TRBV12-4 and TRBJ2-2; D unresolved. The CDR3 covers 14 residues. Trimming took 6 bases from V and 6 from J, leaving 14 bases between them. This CDR3 is CASSLGIGSGELFF. For the CDR3, the DNA is TGTGCCAGCAGCCTGGGAATAGGTTCCGGGGAGCTGTTTTTT.

This clonotype was recorded many times. J is TRBJ2-3 and V is TRBV20-1; TRBD2 aligns across 15 bases. CDR3 size: 17 residues. Unmatched junction bases numbered 12, after V lost 5 bases and J lost 6 bases. The germline V gene has CDR1 DFQATT and CDR2 SNEGSKA (reference sequence). The CDR3 DNA reads TGCAGTGCTTCCCCCCGGACTAGCGGGAGGGGACGGGATACGCAGTATTTT. Its protein product is CSASPRTSGRGRDTQYF.

This clonotype occurred a few times. The rearrangement uses TRBV4-2 and TRBJ2-1; 7 bases are a match to TRBD2. In germline, CDR1 is LGHNA, CDR2 YNFKEQ. CDR3 size: 17 residues. The junction had 12 bases not matched to a gene; V was cut back by 3 bases and J by 4 bases. The CDR3 protein is CASSQGRGSLGYNEQFF. In DNA form, the CDR3 reads TGTGCCAGCAGCCAGGGTCGCGGGAGTTTGGGATACAATGAGCAGTTCTTC.

The chain couples TRBV5-1 to TRBJ1-1; possible D gene TRBD1, 5 bases. The length of the CDR3 is 14 residues. With 1 base removed from V and 4 bases from J, the gap between germline ends came to 11 bases. CDR1 is SGHRS, CDR2 YFSETQ, per germline. The CDR3 region is CASSLMGVRTEAFF. In DNA form, the CDR3 reads TGCGCCAGCAGCTTGATGGGGGTGCGCACTGAAGCTTTCTTT.

The chain combines TRBV7-3 with TRBJ2-7; D might be TRBD2 (6 bases). CDR1 and CDR2 from the germline V gene are SGHTA and FQGTGA. V lost 5 bases and J 3 bases, leaving 14 bases between the germline ends. CDR3 length equals 14 residues. CDR3 region: CASSPVGGGYEQYF. The CDR3 DNA is TGTGCCAGCAGCCCCGTTGGGGGAGGCTACGAGCAGTACTTC. Combining the CDR3 with reference TRBV7-3 and TRBJ2-7 gives the whole variable domain GAGVSQTPSNKVTEKGKYVELRCDPISGHTALYWYRQSLGQGPEFLIYFQGTGAADDSGLPNDRFFAVRPEGSVSTLKIQRTERGDSAVYLCASSPVGGGYEQYFGPGTRLTVT.

This clonotype appeared many times. This rearrangement joins TRBV29-1 to TRBJ2-2, with 11 nucleotides matching TRBD1. This CDR3 is built from 14 residues. Per the germline V gene, CDR1 is SQVTM and CDR2 is ANQGSEA. Trimming cost V 4 bases and J 4 bases; bases outside gene matches: 2. The CDR3 nucleotides are TGCAGCGTTGGGGGGACAGGGGGCACCGGGGAGCTGTTTTTT. Protein sequence: CSVGGTGGTGELFF.

The rearrangement links TRBV30 to TRBJ1-1; D gene uncertain. This CDR3 spans 13 amino acids. Trimming took off 1 base at V and 3 bases at J, with 9 bases between the two ends. CDR1 and CDR2 from the germline V gene are GTSNPN and SVGIG (reference sequence). CDR3 residues: CAWSDRFDTEAFF. CDR3 DNA sequence: TGTGCCTGGAGTGATCGTTTCGACACTGAAGCTTTCTTT. The whole variable domain, filled in from reference TRBV30 and TRBJ1-1, reads SQTIHQWPATLVQPVGSPLSLECTVEGTSNPNLYWYRQAAGRGLQLLFYSVGIGQISSEVPQNLSASRPQDRQFILSSKKLLLSDSGFYLCAWSDRFDTEAFFGQGTRLTVV.

This clonotype was seen only a few times. This sequence joins TRBV25-1 and TRBJ2-4; D is possibly TRBD1 (5 bases). There are 16 residues in the CDR3. V lost 4 bases and J lost 0, with 13 bases in between. Germline lookup yields CDR1 MGHDK and CDR2 SYGVNS. The CDR3 DNA is TGTGCCAGCAGTGGGGGCAGTCAACTAGCCAAAAACATTCAGTACTTC. Its protein is CASSGGSQLAKNIQYF. Full variable domain (missing parts from reference TRBV25-1 and TRBJ2-4): EADIYQTPRYLVIGTGKKITLECSQTMGHDKMYWYQQDPGMELHLIHYSYGVNSTEKGDLSSESTVSRIRTEHFPLTLESARPSHTSQYLCASSGGSQLAKNIQYFGAGTRLSVL.